These T cell receptor beta chains were read from a single sample in a study of cytomegalovirus exposure and HLA in healthy donors. Assay used: immunoSEQ multiplex PCR; TCRdb lists only in-frame clones, some missing. Of about 130,000 clones listed, roughly 71% are singletons. Specimen: PBMCs. Every receptor here comes from a woman aged 45-65 years in good health and CMV-seropositive. Both conserved end residues are part of each CDR3. A D gene is named only where the DNA matches it firmly. Expanded clones are given a class, and other clones once, few, many or no size at all.

clone_size: -
d_call: -
j_call: TRBJ2-5
v_call: TRBV10-2
cdr3_nt: TGCGCCAGCAGTGAGCTTACAGGGCATGGAAGAGAGACCCAGTACTTC
cdr3_aa: CASSELTGHGRETQYF

clone_size: -
d_call: TRBD2
j_call: TRBJ2-7
v_call: TRBV27
cdr3_nt: TGTGCCAGCAGTTCTAGCGGGGGGGGCCACTACGAGCAGTACTTC
cdr3_aa: CASSSSGGGHYEQYF

clone_size: -
d_call: -
j_call: TRBJ1-2
v_call: TRBV28
cdr3_nt: TGTGCCAGCAGTGCCGGACAGTCTGTATATGGCTACACCTTC
cdr3_aa: CASSAGQSVYGYTF

clone_size: -
d_call: TRBD1
j_call: TRBJ2-3
v_call: TRBV25-1
cdr3_nt: TGTGCCAGCAGTAATTCGGGACAGCTAGATACGCAGTATTTT
cdr3_aa: CASSNSGQLDTQYF

clone_size: -
d_call: TRBD1
j_call: TRBJ2-7
v_call: TRBV27
cdr3_nt: TGTGCCAGCAGGGGGACAGGGGTCGTCCGGCAGTACTTC
cdr3_aa: CASRGTGVVRQYF

clone_size: -
d_call: -
j_call: TRBJ2-7
v_call: TRBV5-4
cdr3_nt: TGTGCCAGCAGCTTTTTCTTCCCCCGGGGGGCCCCTATAGAGCAGTACTTC
cdr3_aa: CASSFFFPRGAPIEQYF

clone_size: -
d_call: TRBD2
j_call: TRBJ2-3
v_call: TRBV7-2
cdr3_nt: TGTGCCAGCAGCTTAGGCGCGGGAGGGAACACAGATACGCAGTATTTT
cdr3_aa: CASSLGAGGNTDTQYF

clone_size: -
d_call: TRBD1
j_call: TRBJ1-2
v_call: TRBV4-1
cdr3_nt: TGCGCCAGCAGCCACGACAGGGCGGAACTCTATGGCTACACCTTC
cdr3_aa: CASSHDRAELYGYTF

clone_size: few
d_call: -
j_call: TRBJ2-5
v_call: TRBV9
cdr3_nt: TGTGCCAGCAGCGTAGAGAGTCGAGGGGAGACCCAGTACTTC
cdr3_aa: CASSVESRGETQYF

clone_size: -
d_call: -
j_call: TRBJ2-2
v_call: TRBV7-7
cdr3_nt: TGTGCCAGCAGCCGACAACAGGGTTCGGGCACCGGGGAGCTGTTTTTT
cdr3_aa: CASSRQQGSGTGELFF

clone_size: -
d_call: -
j_call: TRBJ2-3
v_call: TRBV18
cdr3_nt: TGTGCCAGCTCACCACCGGGAGACCCGACAGATACGCAGTATTTT
cdr3_aa: CASSPPGDPTDTQYF

clone_size: -
d_call: -
j_call: TRBJ2-2
v_call: TRBV7-3
cdr3_nt: TGTGCCAGCAGCGCACTAGCCGTGGACACCGGGGAGCTGTTTTTT
cdr3_aa: CASSALAVDTGELFF

clone_size: -
d_call: -
j_call: TRBJ2-5
v_call: TRBV25-1
cdr3_nt: TGTGCCAGCAGTGATTGGGTAGGGGTGGTGGAGACCCAGTACTTC
cdr3_aa: CASSDWVGVVETQYF

clone_size: -
d_call: -
j_call: TRBJ2-3
v_call: TRBV11-2
cdr3_nt: TGTGCCAGCAGCTTTTACACAGATACGCAGTATTTT
cdr3_aa: CASSFYTDTQYF

clone_size: -
d_call: TRBD1
j_call: TRBJ2-3
v_call: TRBV6-4
cdr3_nt: TGTGCCAGCAGCCGCGACAGGGGAGATACGCAGTATTTT
cdr3_aa: CASSRDRGDTQYF

clone_size: -
d_call: TRBD2
j_call: TRBJ2-3
v_call: TRBV7-9
cdr3_nt: TGTGCCAGCATCCGCGACCCAGGACTAGCGGGGCGAACAGATACGCAGTATTTT
cdr3_aa: CASIRDPGLAGRTDTQYF

clone_size: -
d_call: -
j_call: TRBJ2-2
v_call: TRBV5-1
cdr3_nt: TGCGCCAGCAGCTTGGCCGCAGGGTTGGGCGGGGAGCTGTTTTTT
cdr3_aa: CASSLAAGLGGELFF

clone_size: -
d_call: TRBD2
j_call: TRBJ2-3
v_call: TRBV5-1
cdr3_nt: TGCGCCAGCAGCCTAGCGGGGTCCACAGATACGCAGTATTTT
cdr3_aa: CASSLAGSTDTQYF

clone_size: -
d_call: -
j_call: TRBJ2-3
v_call: TRBV13
cdr3_nt: TGTGCCAGCAGCTTATGGGGGGAGGATACGCAGTATTTT
cdr3_aa: CASSLWGEDTQYF

clone_size: -
d_call: TRBD1
j_call: TRBJ1-4
v_call: TRBV28
cdr3_nt: TGTGCCAGCAGCCCTCGGACAGGAGTATGGGAAAAACTGTTTTTT
cdr3_aa: CASSPRTGVWEKLFF

clone_size: -
d_call: TRBD1
j_call: TRBJ1-2
v_call: TRBV2
cdr3_nt: TGTGCCAGCAGAACATCCGGGACAGTAGCTTATGGCTACACCTTC
cdr3_aa: CASRTSGTVAYGYTF

clone_size: -
d_call: -
j_call: TRBJ2-5
v_call: TRBV6-1
cdr3_nt: TGTGCCAGCAGTGAAGGAGTTCGGGAGACCCAGTACTTC
cdr3_aa: CASSEGVRETQYF

clone_size: -
d_call: TRBD2
j_call: TRBJ2-1
v_call: TRBV7-9
cdr3_nt: TGTGCCAGTTCTAGCGGGGATCAAGAGCAGTTCTTC
cdr3_aa: CASSSGDQEQFF

clone_size: -
d_call: -
j_call: TRBJ2-4
v_call: TRBV5-6
cdr3_nt: TGTGCCAGCAGCTCCCTAAAGGGGCTCCTCCGGAACATTCAGTACTTC
cdr3_aa: CASSSLKGLLRNIQYF

clone_size: once
d_call: TRBD1
j_call: TRBJ1-1
v_call: TRBV18
cdr3_nt: TGTGCCAGCTCACGGACAGGGATGAACACTGAAGCTTTCTTT
cdr3_aa: CASSRTGMNTEAFF

clone_size: -
d_call: -
j_call: TRBJ2-7
v_call: TRBV27
cdr3_nt: TGTGCCAGCAGTTTATACTTTGGCGGCAACTACGAGCAGTACTTC
cdr3_aa: CASSLYFGGNYEQYF

clone_size: few
d_call: TRBD1
j_call: TRBJ1-4
v_call: TRBV10-3
cdr3_nt: TGTGCCATCTCAAGGGACAGGGTAGGGGAAAAACTGTTTTTT
cdr3_aa: CAISRDRVGEKLFF

clone_size: -
d_call: -
j_call: TRBJ2-3
v_call: TRBV7-9
cdr3_nt: TGTGCCAGCAGCCCCTCTAGCACAGATACGCAGTATTTT
cdr3_aa: CASSPSSTDTQYF

clone_size: -
d_call: TRBD1
j_call: TRBJ1-2
v_call: TRBV18
cdr3_nt: TGTGCCAGCTCATCAGGACAGGCCAGCTTGGGCTACACCTTC
cdr3_aa: CASSSGQASLGYTF

clone_size: -
d_call: -
j_call: TRBJ1-5
v_call: TRBV2
cdr3_nt: TGTGCCAGCGGGGGGGGCCTTTGGAATCAGCCCCAGCATTTT
cdr3_aa: CASGGGLWNQPQHF

clone_size: once
d_call: -
j_call: TRBJ2-7
v_call: TRBV5-1
cdr3_nt: TGCGCCAGCAGCTTTGGGACCACAACCGGGACTCTACCCCCCTTCTACGAGCAGTACTTC
cdr3_aa: CASSFGTTTGTLPPFYEQYF

clone_size: -
d_call: TRBD2
j_call: TRBJ2-5
v_call: TRBV18
cdr3_nt: TGTGCCAGCTCAGGGACTAGCACCGAGACCCAGTACTTC
cdr3_aa: CASSGTSTETQYF

clone_size: -
d_call: TRBD1
j_call: TRBJ1-2
v_call: TRBV10-1
cdr3_nt: TGCGCCAGCAGTGGACAGGGGAACTATGGCTACACCTTC
cdr3_aa: CASSGQGNYGYTF

clone_size: -
d_call: -
j_call: TRBJ1-1
v_call: TRBV2
cdr3_nt: TGTGCCAGCAGAGCAGGCACGATGGACACTGAAGCTTTCTTT
cdr3_aa: CASRAGTMDTEAFF

clone_size: -
d_call: TRBD1
j_call: TRBJ2-1
v_call: TRBV4-3
cdr3_nt: TGCGCCAGCAGCCAAGATCGACAGGGATACAATGAGCAGTTCTTC
cdr3_aa: CASSQDRQGYNEQFF

clone_size: once
d_call: -
j_call: TRBJ1-1
v_call: TRBV20-1
cdr3_nt: TGCAGTGCTAGTCCAGGTGTTGAAGCTTTCTTT
cdr3_aa: CSASPGVEAFF

clone_size: -
d_call: -
j_call: TRBJ1-1
v_call: TRBV29-1
cdr3_nt: TGCAGCGTTGAAGTTCCTCTTATGTGGAACACTGAAGCTTTCTTT
cdr3_aa: CSVEVPLMWNTEAFF

clone_size: -
d_call: -
j_call: TRBJ2-1
v_call: TRBV9
cdr3_nt: TGTGCCAGCAGCGTAACGGGTACCTACAATGAGCAGTTCTTC
cdr3_aa: CASSVTGTYNEQFF

clone_size: once
d_call: -
j_call: TRBJ2-1
v_call: TRBV30
cdr3_nt: TGTGCCGGGACTCTCCGGGGGAACACCTACAATGAGCAGTTCTTC
cdr3_aa: CAGTLRGNTYNEQFF

clone_size: once
d_call: -
j_call: TRBJ2-7
v_call: TRBV6-5
cdr3_nt: TGTGCCAGCTCTTCGGGGGCCTACGAGCAGTACTTC
cdr3_aa: CASSSGAYEQYF

clone_size: few
d_call: -
j_call: TRBJ2-1
v_call: TRBV11-3
cdr3_nt: TGTGCCAGCAGCTTGTTGTGGAGCTCCTACAATGAGCAGTTCTTC
cdr3_aa: CASSLLWSSYNEQFF

clone_size: -
d_call: -
j_call: TRBJ1-6
v_call: TRBV7-3
cdr3_nt: TGTGCCAGCAGCTCGGGTCCGAGGAGTTCACCCCTCCACTTT
cdr3_aa: CASSSGPRSSPLHF

clone_size: -
d_call: -
j_call: TRBJ1-2
v_call: TRBV10-2
cdr3_nt: TGCGCCAGCAGTGGACAGACCGACTCTAACTATGGCTACACCTTC
cdr3_aa: CASSGQTDSNYGYTF

clone_size: -
d_call: -
j_call: TRBJ2-1
v_call: TRBV6-1
cdr3_nt: TGTGCCAGCCTGGAAGACAACTACAATGAGCAGTTCTTC
cdr3_aa: CASLEDNYNEQFF

clone_size: -
d_call: TRBD1
j_call: TRBJ1-5
v_call: TRBV5-5
cdr3_nt: TGTGCCAGCAGCTTGGGGACAGGGGTCGTGGGAGGCAATCAGCCCCAGCATTTT
cdr3_aa: CASSLGTGVVGGNQPQHF

clone_size: -
d_call: TRBD1
j_call: TRBJ2-5
v_call: TRBV6-5
cdr3_nt: TGTGCCAGCAGTTCGTCCTCCGGGACAGGTAGTCACACCCAGTACTTC
cdr3_aa: CASSSSSGTGSHTQYF

clone_size: -
d_call: TRBD1
j_call: TRBJ2-7
v_call: TRBV6-5
cdr3_nt: TGTGCCAGCAGTACCTCCTCGGGACAGAAGTACTTC
cdr3_aa: CASSTSSGQKYF

clone_size: -
d_call: -
j_call: TRBJ1-4
v_call: TRBV4-2
cdr3_nt: TGTGCCAGCAGCCCCATTCGGAGCGGGGTATCGACTAATGAAAAACTGTTTTTT
cdr3_aa: CASSPIRSGVSTNEKLFF

clone_size: -
d_call: TRBD2
j_call: TRBJ2-2
v_call: TRBV7-2
cdr3_nt: TGTGCCAGCAGCTTAGTTAGCGGGGGATCGAACACCGGGGAGCTGTTTTTT
cdr3_aa: CASSLVSGGSNTGELFF

clone_size: -
d_call: -
j_call: TRBJ2-3
v_call: TRBV27
cdr3_nt: TGTGCCAGCAGTTTTCAGGGAATAACAGATACGCAGTATTTT
cdr3_aa: CASSFQGITDTQYF

clone_size: -
d_call: -
j_call: TRBJ1-3
v_call: TRBV6-5
cdr3_nt: TGTGCCAGCAGTTACTCCCGGGACACCTCTGGAAACACCATATATTTT
cdr3_aa: CASSYSRDTSGNTIYF

clone_size: -
d_call: -
j_call: TRBJ1-1
v_call: TRBV10-3
cdr3_nt: TGTGCCATCAGGCCGGGGGACTGGAGAGAAGCTTTCTTT
cdr3_aa: CAIRPGDWREAFF

clone_size: -
d_call: TRBD1
j_call: TRBJ1-2
v_call: TRBV29-1
cdr3_nt: TGCAGCGCCGTGAGACAGGGAAATGATGGCTACACCTTC
cdr3_aa: CSAVRQGNDGYTF

clone_size: -
d_call: TRBD1
j_call: TRBJ2-1
v_call: TRBV5-1
cdr3_nt: TGCGCCAGCAGCCTGTTCGGGGACAGGGAGGGGGATGAGCAGTTCTTC
cdr3_aa: CASSLFGDREGDEQFF

clone_size: -
d_call: -
j_call: TRBJ1-2
v_call: TRBV5-1
cdr3_nt: TGCGCCAGCAGCTCTACAGTCGGGGGTGGCTACACCTTC
cdr3_aa: CASSSTVGGGYTF